What follows describes a single T cell receptor beta chain. Its antigen is undetermined. This record comes from a study of OX40 agonist ivuxolimab in advanced cancers. For the study at large: Patients were treated with ivuxolimab, an agonistic anti-OX40 (CD134) antibody. All patients had ivuxolimab intravenously every 2 weeks at 0.01 to 10 mg/kg. Study-wide points: Among the lowest peripheral clonal expansion occurred in 0.1-3.0 mg/kg partial responders. CD4+ T cells averaged fewer expanded clones than CD8+ T cells.

Sequencing used immunoSEQ multiplex PCR; TCRdb keeps in-frame clones, though not all of them. The data contain approximately 74,000 clones, about 89% of them singletons. Trimming removed 3 bases at V and 6 bases at J, with 12 bases between. Germline V CDR1 and CDR2: LNHNV, YYDKDF (reference sequence). CDR3 length: 13 amino acids. The receptor's source is an adult with an advanced solid tumor such as melanoma, head and neck, liver or kidney cancer. The sequenced sample was CD4+ or CD8+ T cells sorted from blood, obtained in a trial of the OX40 agonist ivuxolimab. The rearrangement uses TRBV15 and TRBJ2-7; D uncertain. CDR3 region: CATSRKESAEQYF. CDR3 bases: TGTGCCACCAGCAGGAAAGAATCGGCCGAGCAGTACTTC. Based on the CDR3 plus reference TRBV15 and TRBJ2-7, the full variable domain is DAMVIQNPRYQVTQFGKPVTLSCSQTLNHNVMYWYQQKSSQAPKLLFHYYDKDFNNEADTPDNFQSRRPNTSFCFLDIRSPGLGDTAMYLCATSRKESAEQYFGPGTRLTVT.